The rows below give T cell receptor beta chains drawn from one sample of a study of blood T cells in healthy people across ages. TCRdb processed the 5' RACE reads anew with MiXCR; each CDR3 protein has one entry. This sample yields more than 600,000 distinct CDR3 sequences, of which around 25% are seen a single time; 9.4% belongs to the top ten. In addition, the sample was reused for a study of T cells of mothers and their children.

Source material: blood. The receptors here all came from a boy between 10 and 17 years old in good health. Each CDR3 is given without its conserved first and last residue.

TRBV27,ASSLSASGVRTEAF
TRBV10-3,AIREFKDTEAF
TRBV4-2,ASSQEVGSSYNEQF
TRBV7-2,ASTLGEYLATDTQY
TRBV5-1,ASSEEPGVEQY
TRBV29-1,SVEDWGGIEQETQY
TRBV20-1,SAQAPNTGELF
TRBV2,ASRVGSMNTEAF
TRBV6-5,ASSYSRRLADRTDTQY
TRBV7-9,ASSLGLRDRGRDEQF